This entry lists 26 T cell receptor beta chains sequenced from one sample in a study of blood T cells in healthy people across ages. It was with a sample-barcoded 5' primer and a J-beta primer mix that a second PCR of roughly 7 to 12 cycles was run. TCRdb reanalysed the 5' RACE reads using MiXCR and keeps one entry per CDR3 protein. This table holds about 2 million distinct CDR3 sequences, about 49% found once. The sequenced sample was blood. The origin of the receptors is a woman aged 40 to 50 in good health.

Only one count was recorded for this clonotype. The V call is TRBV20-1, the J call TRBJ1-1; 8 bases line up with TRBD1. The CDR3 is 18 amino acids. Germline V gene data show CDR1 as DFQATT and CDR2 as SNEGSKA (reference sequence). Germline trimming cut 3 bases from V and 0 bases from J; bases unmatched to any gene: 15. DNA of the CDR3: TGCAGTGCTAGTGTCCCCGGACAGGGATGGACTTTGAACACTGAAGCTTTCTTT. Protein product: CSASVPGQGWTLNTEAFF.

This chain links TRBV11-2 with TRBJ2-5; 8 bases agree with TRBD2. Per the germline V gene, CDR1 is SGHAT and CDR2 is FQNNGV. The CDR3 extends over 16 amino acids. V lost 1 base, J lost 5 bases, and 9 bases stayed unmatched. CDR3 DNA sequence: TGTGCCAGCAGCTTAGGGTCCAGCGGGAGACGGGAGACCCAGTACTTC. This encodes CASSLGSSGRRETQYF. Full variable domain (rest looked up from reference TRBV11-2 and TRBJ2-5): EAGVAQSPRYKIIEKRQSVAFWCNPISGHATLYWYQQILGQGPKLLIQFQNNGVVDDSQLPKDRFSAERLKGVDSTLKIQPAKLEDSAVYLCASSLGSSGRRETQYFGPGTRLLVL.

The chain combines TRBV15 with TRBJ1-2; D call uncertain. Germline V gene lookup returns CDR1 LNHNV and CDR2 YYDKDF (reference sequence). The germline V and J ends were trimmed by 4 bases and 3 bases, with 3 bases remaining between them. CDR3 size: 11 residues. In nucleotides, the CDR3 is TGTGCCACCAGCACCGACTATGGCTACACCTTC. As protein: CATSTDYGYTF.

This clonotype was observed a few times. The chain has TRBV15 and TRBJ2-3; 10 bases agree with TRBD1. The CDR3 consists of 15 residues. Looked up from germline, CDR1 is LNHNV and CDR2 is YYDKDF (reference sequence). Trimming at V came to 3 bases and at J to 3 bases, leaving 3 bases not matched to a gene. The CDR3 here is CATSSRTGGTDTQYF. For the CDR3, the DNA is TGTGCCACCAGCAGTAGGACAGGGGGGACAGATACGCAGTATTTT.

The chain employs TRBV7-2 and TRBJ2-1, with unresolved D. CDR1 and CDR2 from the germline V gene are SGHTA and FQGNSA. The V gene lost 6 bases and the J gene lost 6 bases, with 15 bases spanning the gap. There are 14 residues in the CDR3. In DNA form, the CDR3 reads TGTGCCAGCAGATCGCCCGGGCGGATCAATGAGCAGTTCTTC. This translates into CASRSPGRINEQFF.

This clonotype showed up just a few times. This chain uses TRBV20-1 with TRBJ1-2; D call uncertain. The CDR3 runs 12 residues. The V end was cut by 3 bases, the J end by 2 bases, with 7 bases between. Germline CDR1 DFQATT, CDR2 SNEGSKA (reference sequence). CDR3 in amino acids: CSARSINYGYTF. The CDR3 nucleotides are TGCAGTGCTAGGTCGATAAACTATGGCTACACCTTC.

V gene TRBV5-5 combines with J gene TRBJ1-2; D is uncertain. V was cut by 0 bases and J by 7 bases, with 16 bases left in between. Germline CDR1 is SGHKS and CDR2 is YYEKEE (reference sequence). This CDR3 comprises 15 residues. CDR3 DNA sequence: TGTGCCAGCAGCTTGGTCTCCGGATTGGGCGCTGGCTACACCTTC. It is translated as CASSLVSGLGAGYTF.

V usage is TRBV5-1 and J usage is TRBJ2-1; no definite D call. This CDR3 contains 13 residues. V shed 4 bases and J shed 4 bases, with 9 bases lying between them. The germline V gene has CDR1 SGHRS and CDR2 YFSETQ. Here the CDR3 reads CASSAGEYNEQFF. The CDR3 bases are TGCGCCAGCAGCGCAGGTGAATACAATGAGCAGTTCTTC.

V usage is TRBV21-1 and J usage is TRBJ2-5; the listed D gene, TRBD1, was not tested against the DNA. TRBV21-1 is a recognized pseudogene. CDR3 size: 15 residues. The CDR3 is CASSKGIGRQETQYF. The DNA for the CDR3 is TGTGCCAGCAGCAAAGGTATCGGGCGACAAGAGACCCAGTACTTC.

This rearrangement joins TRBV15 to TRBJ1-5; D call uncertain. This CDR3 region has 15 residues. Germline V gene data show CDR1 as LNHNV and CDR2 as YYDKDF (reference sequence). V was trimmed by 0 bases and J by 7 bases, leaving 13 bases between them. CDR3 sequence (DNA): TGTGCCACCAGCAGAGAGTGGGGATCGGGACAGCCCCAGCATTTT. It translates to CATSREWGSGQPQHF. The variable domain in full, with the rest retrieved from reference TRBV15 and TRBJ1-5, is DAMVIQNPRYQVTQFGKPVTLSCSQTLNHNVMYWYQQKSSQAPKLLFHYYDKDFNNEADTPDNFQSRRPNTSFCFLDIRSPGLGDTAMYLCATSREWGSGQPQHFGDGTRLSIL.

The chain recombines TRBV29-1 with TRBJ2-5; no reliable D call. The ends were cut back, 0 bases at V and 4 bases at J, with 6 bases in the middle. Germline V gene data show CDR1 as SQVTM and CDR2 as ANQGSEA. The CDR3 is made up of 12 amino acids. CDR3 coding DNA: TGCAGCGTTGAAGATCCTTCAGAGACCCAGTACTTC. Translating it yields CSVEDPSETQYF.

The chain couples TRBV6-5 to TRBJ2-4, with D unresolved. The end of the DNA fits TRBJ2-7 better, so the J call may be wrong. The CDR3 runs 14 residues. Per germline, CDR1 MNHEY and CDR2 SVGAGI. CDR3 DNA sequence: TGTGCCAGCAGTTATCTTGGGTTTGGATACGAGCAGTACTTC. Translation gives CASSYLGFGYEQYF.

The rearrangement uses TRBV12-3 or TRBV12-4 and TRBJ2-5; possibly TRBD1 or TRBD2 for D (7 bases each). This CDR3 has 17 amino acids. Trimming took off 7 bases at V and 0 bases at J, with 21 bases between the two ends. The CDR3 sequence: CASTYLRGGRYQETQYF. CDR3 nucleotide sequence: TGTGCCAGCACCTACCTCAGGGGGGGGAGGTACCAAGAGACCCAGTACTTC.

A word on this clonotype: A junction end diverges from the germline sequence, so it may reflect a read error. This chain uses TRBV11-2 with TRBJ2-7; no definite D call. Germline CDR1 reads SGHAT; CDR2 reads FQNNGV. The CDR3 loop spans 15 amino acids. The CDR3 sequence is CAGSLEPFGERTQYF. The CDR3 nucleotides are TGTGCCGGCAGCTTAGAACCCTTTGGGGAACGAACCCAGTACTTC. The full variable domain, completed using reference TRBV11-2 and TRBJ2-7, is EAGVAQSPRYKIIEKRQSVAFWCNPISGHATLYWYQQILGQGPKLLIQFQNNGVVDDSQLPKDRFSAERLKGVDSTLKIQPAKLEDSAVYLCAGSLEPFGERTQYFGPGTRLTVT.

The chain couples TRBV28 to TRBJ1-2; a possible D gene is TRBD1 (6 bases). The CDR3 loop spans 16 amino acids. Trimming shortened V by 6 bases and J by 1 base, and 18 bases separated the two germline ends. Germline CDR1 reads MDHEN; CDR2 reads SYDVKM. The DNA for the CDR3 is TGTGCCAGCAGCATAGGGGGGGGCTCAGTTAACTATGGCTACACCTTC. Translated, it gives CASSIGGGSVNYGYTF.

The CDR3 region has the DNA TGTGCCAGCAGCCATGGGCAGGGTAGTTCCGATACGCAGTATTTT. Its translation: CASSHGQGSSDTQYF. The V gene is TRBV4-2, the J gene TRBJ2-3, with D possibly TRBD1 on 5 matching bases. The CDR3 spans 15 residues. Per the germline V gene, CDR1 is LGHNA and CDR2 is YNFKEQ. V was cut by 3 bases and J by 6 bases, with 16 bases left in between.

The CDR3 loop is CASSPLARDSQPQHF. For the CDR3, the DNA is TGCGCCAGCAGCCCCCTAGCAAGGGACAGTCAGCCCCAGCATTTT. This chain joins TRBV4-1 and TRBJ1-5; 7 positions match TRBD1. Germline-derived CDR1 and CDR2 are MGHRA and YSYEKL. The CDR3 runs 15 residues. The ends lost 4 bases at V and 6 bases at J; junction bases unmatched: 9.

The V call is TRBV10-1, the J call TRBJ1-6; D is unresolved. V was clipped by 4 bases and J by 8 bases, with 12 bases between them. The CDR3 length is 14 residues. The germline V gene encodes CDR1 WNHNN and CDR2 SYGVQD (reference sequence). CDR3 sequence: CASSGSTADSPLHF. The CDR3 DNA is TGCGCCAGCAGTGGTTCCACGGCGGATTCACCCCTCCACTTT.

CDR3 in amino acids: CSARTRREDSYEQYF. CDR3 bases: TGCAGTGCTAGGACGCGCAGGGAGGACTCCTACGAGCAGTACTTC. This rearrangement joins TRBV20-1 to TRBJ2-7; D is possibly TRBD2 (6 bases). The germline gives CDR1 DFQATT, CDR2 SNEGSKA (reference sequence). CDR3 length: 15 residues. Trimming pared 3 bases from V and 0 bases from J, leaving 15 bases between.

This clonotype has a handful of counts. This sequence joins TRBV10-3 and TRBJ2-7; TRBD1 is a possible D gene (7 bases). The CDR3 is 16 amino acids. The V end was cut by 0 bases, the J end by 3 bases, with 15 bases between. Germline V gene sequence: CDR1 ENHRY, CDR2 SYGVKD. The CDR3 is CAISESGGGGDYEQYF. CDR3 DNA sequence: TGTGCCATCAGTGAGTCCGGAGGAGGGGGCGACTACGAGCAGTACTTC.

There are a few counts of this clonotype. The chain employs TRBV5-1 and TRBJ2-3; D may correspond to TRBD1 or TRBD2 (5 bases each). This CDR3 has 16 amino acids. The V gene's germline CDR1 is SGHRS and CDR2 YFSETQ. With 3 bases removed from V and 2 bases from J, the gap between germline ends came to 16 bases. In nucleotides, the CDR3 is TGCGCCAGCAGCTCCACCCGGGGCGGCTACACAGATACGCAGTATTTT. This codes for CASSSTRGGYTDTQYF.

This clonotype was recorded a few times. This chain links TRBV28 with TRBJ2-5; a weak D match, TRBD2 (5 bases). This CDR3 has 16 residues. Trimming took 4 bases from V and 1 from J, leaving 16 bases between them. Per germline, CDR1 MDHEN and CDR2 SYDVKM. CDR3 loop: CASSSPLEAVQETQYF. The CDR3 DNA follows: TGTGCCAGCAGTTCTCCTCTAGAAGCGGTCCAAGAGACCCAGTACTTC. Full variable domain (missing parts from reference TRBV28 and TRBJ2-5): DVKVTQSSRYLVKRTGEKVFLECVQDMDHENMFWYRQDPGLGLRLIYFSYDVKMKEKGDIPEGYSVSREKKERFSLILESASTNQTSMYLCASSSPLEAVQETQYFGPGTRLLVL.

This clonotype was observed a few times. J is TRBJ2-7 and V is TRBV27; weak D call: TRBD2 (5 bases). Trimming left V 7 bases short and J 0 bases short, with 13 bases between. CDR1 MNHEY and CDR2 SMNVEV come from the germline V gene (reference sequence). This CDR3 comprises 14 residues. CDR3 loop: CASKIPGDSYEQYF. For the CDR3, the DNA is TGTGCCAGCAAAATTCCCGGGGACTCCTACGAGCAGTACTTC.

This chain connects TRBV11-2 to TRBJ2-1, with a tentative D call TRBD2 (6 bases). This CDR3 has 17 amino acids. The V end was cut by 3 bases, the J end by 7 bases, with 22 bases between. From germline, CDR1 is SGHAT and CDR2 FQNNGV. In DNA form, the CDR3 reads TGTGCCAGCAGCTTGGGACTGTCCGGGAGCCAGTGGAATGAGCAGTTCTTC. Residues: CASSLGLSGSQWNEQFF. The full variable domain, with the rest looked up from reference TRBV11-2 and TRBJ2-1, is EAGVAQSPRYKIIEKRQSVAFWCNPISGHATLYWYQQILGQGPKLLIQFQNNGVVDDSQLPKDRFSAERLKGVDSTLKIQPAKLEDSAVYLCASSLGLSGSQWNEQFFGPGTRLTVL.

The rearrangement uses TRBV2 and TRBJ2-7; D uncertain. Germline CDR1 is SNHLY and CDR2 is FYNNEI. The CDR3 length is 16 residues. V lost 1 base and J lost 1, with 14 bases in between. The CDR3 region is CASSEVETLPSYEQYF. Here the CDR3 DNA reads TGTGCCAGCAGTGAAGTAGAAACATTGCCTTCCTACGAGCAGTACTTC.

The CDR3 here is CASSLPGPLNEQFF. CDR3 DNA: TGTGCCAGCAGCTTACCAGGGCCCTTAAATGAGCAGTTCTTC. V gene TRBV7-2 combines with J gene TRBJ2-1, with D perhaps TRBD1 (5 bases). The germline gives CDR1 SGHTA, CDR2 FQGNSA. The CDR3 length is 14 residues. V dropped 2 bases and J dropped 7 bases, with 12 bases sitting between them.